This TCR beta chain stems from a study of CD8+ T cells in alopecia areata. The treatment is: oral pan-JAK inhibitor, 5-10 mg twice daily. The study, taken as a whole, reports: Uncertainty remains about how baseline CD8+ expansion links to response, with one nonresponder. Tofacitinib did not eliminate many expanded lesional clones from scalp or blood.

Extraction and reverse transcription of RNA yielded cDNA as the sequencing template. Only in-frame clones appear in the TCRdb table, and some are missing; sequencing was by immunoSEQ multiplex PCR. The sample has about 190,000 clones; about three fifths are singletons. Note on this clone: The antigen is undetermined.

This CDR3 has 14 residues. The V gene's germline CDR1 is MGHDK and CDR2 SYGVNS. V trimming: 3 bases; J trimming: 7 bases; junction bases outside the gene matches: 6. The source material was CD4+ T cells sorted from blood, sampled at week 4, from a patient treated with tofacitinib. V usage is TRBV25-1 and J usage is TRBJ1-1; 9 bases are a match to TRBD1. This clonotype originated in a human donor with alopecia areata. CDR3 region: CASSEGQGWGEAFF. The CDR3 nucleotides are TGTGCCAGCAGTGAGGGACAGGGATGGGGTGAAGCTTTCTTT.